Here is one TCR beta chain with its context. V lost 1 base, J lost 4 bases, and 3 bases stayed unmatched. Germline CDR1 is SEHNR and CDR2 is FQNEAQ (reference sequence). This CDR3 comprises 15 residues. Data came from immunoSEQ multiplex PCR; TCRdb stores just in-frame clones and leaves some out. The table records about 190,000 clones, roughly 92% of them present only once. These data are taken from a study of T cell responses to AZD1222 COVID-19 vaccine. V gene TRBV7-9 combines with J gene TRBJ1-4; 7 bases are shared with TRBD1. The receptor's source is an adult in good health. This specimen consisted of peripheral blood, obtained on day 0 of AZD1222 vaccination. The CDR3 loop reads CASSLEGGSNEKLFF. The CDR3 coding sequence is TGTGCCAGCAGCTTAGAAGGGGGCAGTAATGAAAAACTGTTTTTT.